What follows are 23 T cell receptor beta chains derived from one specimen sequenced in a study of blood T cells in healthy people across ages. A second PCR, run for roughly 7 to 12 cycles, used a sample-barcoded 5' primer plus a J-beta primer mix. MiXCR was run by TCRdb on the 5' RACE reads, yielding one entry per CDR3 protein. The sample holds hundreds of thousands of distinct CDR3 sequences; 56% are singletons and the top ten take under 30%. Input material: blood. These receptors all stem from a man aged 40-49 years in good health.

The rearrangement joins TRBV10-3 to TRBJ2-2; D might be TRBD1 (6 bases). V dropped 6 bases and J dropped 3 bases, with 14 bases sitting between them. Germline CDR1 reads ENHRY; CDR2 reads SYGVKD. This CDR3 contains 15 residues. The CDR3 spells CAIRVTGTDTGELFF. CDR3 in DNA: TGTGCCATCAGAGTAACAGGGACCGACACCGGGGAGCTGTTTTTT.

J is TRBJ2-7 and V is TRBV27; TRBD2 agrees at 8 bases. This CDR3 is built from 13 residues. V gave up 5 bases and J gave up 6 bases; unmatched junction bases: 6. Germline values: CDR1 MNHEY, CDR2 SMNVEV (reference sequence). The CDR3 is CASSRSGGREQYF. Written as DNA, the CDR3 is TGTGCCAGCAGTCGCTCGGGAGGGCGCGAGCAGTACTTC.

This clonotype was seen more than once but under ten times. The gene calls are TRBV12-3 or TRBV12-4 and TRBJ2-4, with D tentatively TRBD1 (5 bases). The DNA end is a closer match to TRBJ2-7, so the J assignment may be wrong. The CDR3 has 15 residues. CDR3 residues: CASSRLRAFPYEQYF. For the CDR3, the DNA is TGTGCCAGCAGCCGCCTCAGGGCCTTCCCCTACGAGCAGTACTTC.

This clonotype has only a few counts. V and J are TRBV20-1 and TRBJ2-5; no clear D. The CDR3 sequence is 10 residues long. The ends were cut back, 5 bases at V and 13 bases at J, with 14 bases in the middle. The germline V gene encodes CDR1 DFQATT and CDR2 SNEGSKA (reference sequence). The CDR3 sequence is CSALHPCGYF. The CDR3 DNA sequence: TGCAGTGCTCTACACCCCTGCGGGTACTTC.

The rearrangement links TRBV7-9 to TRBJ2-5; tentatively, D is TRBD1 or TRBD2 (5 bases each). In germline, CDR1 is SEHNR, CDR2 FQNEAQ (reference sequence). Deletions cut 0 bases from V and 1 base from J, with 9 bases between. The CDR3 spans 15 residues. CDR3 DNA sequence: TGTGCCAGCAGCTTAGCGGGGACGGCCCAAGAGACCCAGTACTTC. As protein: CASSLAGTAQETQYF.

This clonotype was seen only a few times. The CDR3 reads CSARESLAGAYEQYF. The CDR3 DNA sequence: TGCAGTGCTAGAGAAAGCCTAGCGGGAGCGTACGAGCAGTACTTC. V usage is TRBV20-1 and J usage is TRBJ2-7; 10 bases match TRBD2. The trim removed 0 bases at V and 4 bases at J, leaving 6 bases unmatched. The CDR3 totals 15 residues. Germline lookup yields CDR1 DFQATT and CDR2 SNEGSKA (reference sequence).

This clonotype was picked up a small number of times. As DNA, the CDR3 is TGTGCCACCACCCGGAAGGGGGCGGGAGGCTACACCTTC. Its translation is CATTRKGAGGYTF. The J gene is TRBJ1-2, the V gene TRBV25-1; 7 nucleotides align to TRBD1. CDR1 MGHDK and CDR2 SYGVNS come from the germline V gene. The CDR3 covers 13 residues. J lost 8 bases, V lost 10 bases, and 13 bases had no gene match.

V is TRBV6-5 and J is TRBJ2-7; 11 bases match TRBD1. CDR3 length: 15 residues. V was clipped by 6 bases and J by 1 base; unmatched bases: 5. The germline V gene has CDR1 MNHEY and CDR2 SVGAGI. The CDR3 reads CASSRDRGLSYEQYF. The DNA of the CDR3 is TGTGCCAGCAGCCGGGACAGGGGGTTGTCCTACGAGCAGTACTTC.

This clonotype was observed a handful of times. The chain combines TRBV29-1 with TRBJ2-3; D possibly corresponds to TRBD1 (6 bases). The CDR3 runs 14 residues. CDR1 SQVTM and CDR2 ANQGSEA come from the germline V gene. The V gene lost 4 bases and the J gene lost 4 bases, with 15 bases spanning the gap. The CDR3 coding sequence is TGCAGCGTTGGGTCCGGGACACTCCCAGATACGCAGTATTTT. Translating gives CSVGSGTLPDTQYF.

The genes are TRBV9 and TRBJ1-4; maybe TRBD1 (5 bases). The CDR3 totals 14 residues. Looked up from germline, CDR1 is SGDLS and CDR2 is YYNGEE. With 2 bases removed from V and 7 bases from J, the gap between germline ends came to 12 bases. CDR3 loop: CASSVTGQGEKLFF. CDR3 in DNA: TGTGCCAGCAGCGTCACGGGGCAGGGTGAAAAACTGTTTTTT.

This clonotype showed up just a few times. The chain is built from TRBV20-1 and TRBJ2-7, with unresolved D. Trimming took 3 bases from V and 3 from J, leaving 9 bases between them. The CDR3 is 12 amino acids. Germline V gene lookup returns CDR1 DFQATT and CDR2 SNEGSKA (reference sequence). The DNA of the CDR3 is TGCAGTGCTAGCATGCCGGGCTACGAGCAGTACTTC. The encoded protein is CSASMPGYEQYF.

The chain couples TRBV6-5 to TRBJ2-5, with 7 positions matching TRBD2. V was clipped by 4 bases and J by 0 bases; unmatched bases: 5. The CDR3 has 15 amino acids. Germline V gene sequence: CDR1 MNHEY, CDR2 SVGAGI. CDR3 nucleotide sequence: TGTGCCAGCAGTTTCGTGGGGGGGTACCAAGAGACCCAGTACTTC. It translates to CASSFVGGYQETQYF.

This clonotype occurred a few times. The chain couples TRBV28 to TRBJ2-7, with D possibly matching TRBD1 (6 bases). The CDR3 runs to 12 residues. V was cut by 11 bases and J by 3 bases, with 14 bases left in between. Germline-derived CDR1 and CDR2 are MDHEN and SYDVKM. The CDR3 DNA follows: TGTGCCGGTACAGGGAAAGACTACGAGCAGTACTTC. It codes for CAGTGKDYEQYF. Using reference TRBV28 and TRBJ2-7 for the parts outside the CDR3, the full variable domain is DVKVTQSSRYLVKRTGEKVFLECVQDMDHENMFWYRQDPGLGLRLIYFSYDVKMKEKGDIPEGYSVSREKKERFSLILESASTNQTSMYLCAGTGKDYEQYFGPGTRLTVT.

In this sample, this clonotype turned up a few times. The CDR3 reads CASSPKSAHFYGYTF. The DNA for the CDR3 is TGTGCCAGCAGCCCCAAATCTGCGCACTTCTATGGCTACACCTTC. This chain links TRBV9 with TRBJ1-2; D remains ambiguous. This CDR3 comprises 15 residues. V was shortened by 4 bases and J by 4 bases, with 17 bases between the two germline ends. From germline, CDR1 is SGDLS and CDR2 YYNGEE.

This chain uses TRBV5-1 with TRBJ2-6; D gene ambiguous. CDR1 SGHRS and CDR2 YFSETQ come from the germline V gene. The CDR3 runs 14 residues. The germline V and J ends were trimmed by 7 bases and 2 bases, with 10 bases remaining between them. CDR3 sequence: CASSESPGANVLTF. The CDR3 coding sequence is TGCGCCAGCTCGGAGAGTCCTGGGGCCAACGTCCTGACTTTC.

The V and J genes are TRBV6-5 and TRBJ2-5, with 8 bases that match TRBD2. V gave up 7 bases and J gave up 5 bases; unmatched junction bases: 12. The germline CDR1 and CDR2 sequences are MNHEY and SVGAGI. The CDR3 consists of 15 residues. CDR3 DNA sequence: TGTGCCAGCAACGCCCTAGCGGGTCCCGGGGAGACCCAGTACTTC. The encoded protein is CASNALAGPGETQYF.

The rearrangement uses TRBV6-1 and TRBJ2-7; the D call may be TRBD1 or TRBD2 (5 bases each). CDR1 is MNHNS and CDR2 is SASEGT in the germline V gene. Trimming pared 8 bases from V and 4 bases from J, leaving 18 bases between. The CDR3 is 14 amino acids. In DNA, the CDR3 is TGTGCCAGCGGCCCTAGTCTGGGGGTATACGAGCAGTACTTC. This sequence encodes CASGPSLGVYEQYF.

There are a few counts of this clonotype. The gene calls are TRBV27 and TRBJ2-5; D is perhaps TRBD1 or TRBD2 (5 bases each). This CDR3 is 15 amino acids long. Germline lookup yields CDR1 MNHEY and CDR2 SMNVEV (reference sequence). The V gene lost 2 bases and the J gene lost 11 bases, with 21 bases spanning the gap. The CDR3 protein is CASSLGIEGNNEQYF. The DNA of the CDR3 is TGTGCCAGCAGTTTAGGAATTGAGGGGAACAATGAGCAGTACTTC.

The table lists this clonotype with a few counts. V is TRBV10-3 and J is TRBJ2-3; a weak D match, TRBD2 (7 bases). The CDR3 is 15 amino acids. The germline V gene has CDR1 ENHRY and CDR2 SYGVKD. The ends were cut back, 10 bases at V and 0 bases at J, with 17 bases in the middle. CDR3 in DNA: TGTGCCACTTGGGGGGGGCGGACTAGCACAGATACGCAGTATTTT. Its protein is CATWGGRTSTDTQYF.

This clonotype was seen only once. The rearrangement joins TRBV25-1 to TRBJ2-1; no clear D gene. The CDR3 totals 14 residues. The V end lost 6 bases, the J end lost 6 bases, and 15 bases lay between the germline ends. Germline CDR1 is MGHDK and CDR2 is SYGVNS. CDR3 loop: CASSPYLVGNEQFF. The CDR3 bases are TGTGCCAGCAGCCCATATTTAGTGGGCAATGAGCAGTTCTTC.

The genes are TRBV4-2 and TRBJ2-2; the D gene is possibly TRBD1 (5 bases). V lost 2 bases, J lost 0 bases, and 16 bases lay in between. The CDR3 spans 18 residues. CDR1 is LGHNA, CDR2 YNFKEQ, per germline. The CDR3 DNA sequence: TGTGCCAGCAGCCAACCTATCCAGGGCAGCCCGAACACCGGGGAGCTGTTTTTT. Its protein product is CASSQPIQGSPNTGELFF.

This clonotype appeared a few times. This chain's CDR3 is CASSSTRGSYNSPLHF. In nucleotides, the CDR3 is TGTGCCAGCAGTTCGACCAGGGGTTCCTATAATTCACCCCTCCACTTT. J is TRBJ1-6 and V is TRBV28; perhaps TRBD1 as D (6 bases). In germline, CDR1 is MDHEN, CDR2 SYDVKM. With 4 bases removed from V and 1 base from J, the gap between germline ends came to 11 bases. The CDR3 has 16 residues.

In this sample, this clonotype turned up a few times. The CDR3 sequence is CSARAGTGGLQETQYF. The CDR3 coding sequence is TGCAGTGCTAGAGCCGGGACAGGGGGCTTACAAGAGACCCAGTACTTC. The chain uses TRBV20-1 and TRBJ2-5; 12 bases match TRBD1. V lost 1 base to trimming and J lost 2 bases; unmatched junction nucleotides: 5. CDR3 size: 16 residues. Germline V gene sequence: CDR1 DFQATT, CDR2 SNEGSKA (reference sequence).